These T cell receptor beta chains were read from a single sample in a study of T cells after yellow fever vaccination. MiXCR was run by TCRdb on the 5' RACE reads, yielding one entry per CDR3 protein. The data hold over 300,000 distinct CDR3 sequences, with about 4% observed a single time. The source was PBMCs, collected 5 days after the yellow fever booster vaccination. These receptors came from a man aged 18 to 29 who received the YFV17D yellow fever vaccine. CDR3s include the opening cysteine and the closing phenylalanine or tryptophan. Rows may omit the clone size; those that give it use once, few, many or a size class.

v_call: TRBV28; clone_size: NA; j_call: TRBJ1-2; cdr3_length: 14; cdr3_aa: CASSFSQSNYGYTF
v_call: TRBV30; clone_size: many; j_call: TRBJ1-1; cdr3_length: 13; cdr3_aa: CAWSKARGTEAFF
v_call: TRBV20-1; clone_size: NA; j_call: TRBJ2-7; cdr3_length: 13; cdr3_aa: CSARGGQTYEQYF
v_call: TRBV7-2; clone_size: NA; j_call: TRBJ2-5; cdr3_length: 15; cdr3_aa: CASSPGRGGGETQYF
v_call: TRBV4-2; clone_size: few; j_call: TRBJ1-3; cdr3_length: 17; cdr3_aa: CASSQGGKGIPGNTIYF
v_call: TRBV12-3/TRBV12-4; clone_size: few; j_call: TRBJ2-2; cdr3_length: 15; cdr3_aa: CASVGGRGRTGELFF
v_call: TRBV3-1; clone_size: NA; j_call: TRBJ1-2; cdr3_length: 17; cdr3_aa: CASSQDRGDRESGGYTF
v_call: TRBV4-2; clone_size: few; j_call: TRBJ1-1; cdr3_length: 14; cdr3_aa: CASSQAGRSTEAFF
v_call: TRBV14; clone_size: many; j_call: TRBJ1-1; cdr3_length: 17; cdr3_aa: CASSSIYEGGTGTEAFF
v_call: TRBV5-4; clone_size: NA; j_call: TRBJ2-1; cdr3_length: 16; cdr3_aa: CASSSPMTGQGNEQFF
v_call: TRBV24-1; clone_size: few; j_call: TRBJ1-2; cdr3_length: 12; cdr3_aa: CATSDPNYGYTF
v_call: TRBV20-1; clone_size: few; j_call: TRBJ2-3; cdr3_length: 15; cdr3_aa: CSATKLAGGPNTQYF
v_call: TRBV27; clone_size: NA; j_call: TRBJ1-6; cdr3_length: 17; cdr3_aa: CASSSPGQGAYGSPLHF
v_call: TRBV6-4; clone_size: many; j_call: TRBJ2-5; cdr3_length: 13; cdr3_aa: CASSVLMGETQYF
v_call: TRBV4-1; clone_size: many; j_call: TRBJ2-5; cdr3_length: 15; cdr3_aa: CASSPLIGKVETQYF
v_call: TRBV4-1; clone_size: many; j_call: TRBJ1-1; cdr3_length: 17; cdr3_aa: CASSHPSPVKGFTEAFF
v_call: TRBV30; clone_size: few; j_call: TRBJ2-6; cdr3_length: 15; cdr3_aa: CAWKRHSSGANVLTF
v_call: TRBV12-3/TRBV12-4; clone_size: many; j_call: TRBJ1-5; cdr3_length: 14; cdr3_aa: CASNPTGGNQPQHF
v_call: TRBV29-1; clone_size: NA; j_call: TRBJ1-2; cdr3_length: 11; cdr3_aa: CSVELAYGYTF
v_call: TRBV29-1; clone_size: few; j_call: TRBJ2-5; cdr3_length: 12; cdr3_aa: CSVVGGGGTQYF
v_call: TRBV11-2; clone_size: NA; j_call: TRBJ1-1; cdr3_length: 15; cdr3_aa: CASSLRGPSGTEAFF
v_call: TRBV4-1; clone_size: few; j_call: TRBJ2-1; cdr3_length: 13; cdr3_aa: CASSQRDVDEQFF
v_call: TRBV20-1; clone_size: few; j_call: TRBJ2-4; cdr3_length: 17; cdr3_aa: CSARDFRTSGMANIQYF
v_call: TRBV2; clone_size: many; j_call: TRBJ1-1; cdr3_length: 14; cdr3_aa: CASRVQSMNTEAFF
v_call: TRBV30; clone_size: NA; j_call: TRBJ2-7; cdr3_length: 14; cdr3_aa: CASGQGALASEQYF
v_call: TRBV6-5; clone_size: few; j_call: TRBJ2-2; cdr3_length: 14; cdr3_aa: CASSFITGVGELFF
v_call: TRBV3-1; clone_size: NA; j_call: TRBJ2-5; cdr3_length: 15; cdr3_aa: CASSQDPRLGGAQYF
v_call: TRBV12-3/TRBV12-4; clone_size: few; j_call: TRBJ2-2; cdr3_length: 15; cdr3_aa: CASSLSGETSGELFF
v_call: TRBV27; clone_size: NA; j_call: TRBJ1-2; cdr3_length: 17; cdr3_aa: CASSSRAKGPLTYGYTF
v_call: TRBV6-6; clone_size: many; j_call: TRBJ1-1; cdr3_length: 15; cdr3_aa: CASTSYQGIRTEAFF
v_call: TRBV19; clone_size: few; j_call: TRBJ2-1; cdr3_length: 16; cdr3_aa: CASKWGGSELYNEQFF
v_call: TRBV19; clone_size: NA; j_call: TRBJ1-2; cdr3_length: 14; cdr3_aa: CASSMDWTGYGYTF
v_call: TRBV27; clone_size: few; j_call: TRBJ2-1; cdr3_length: 11; cdr3_aa: CASIRYNEQFF
v_call: TRBV27; clone_size: NA; j_call: TRBJ2-2; cdr3_length: 16; cdr3_aa: CASSLLGAGDTGELFF
v_call: TRBV7-3; clone_size: NA; j_call: TRBJ2-5; cdr3_length: 15; cdr3_aa: CASSSGLALGETQYF
v_call: TRBV18; clone_size: NA; j_call: TRBJ2-5; cdr3_length: 18; cdr3_aa: CASSPSHSGGSSRETQYF
v_call: TRBV6-4; clone_size: NA; j_call: TRBJ2-3; cdr3_length: 16; cdr3_aa: CASCEGSGGSTDTQYF
v_call: TRBV4-3; clone_size: few; j_call: TRBJ1-4; cdr3_length: 15; cdr3_aa: CASSDPGQGNEKLFF
v_call: TRBV6-5; clone_size: NA; j_call: TRBJ2-1; cdr3_length: 13; cdr3_aa: CASNPVQGNEQFF
v_call: TRBV4-1; clone_size: NA; j_call: TRBJ2-1; cdr3_length: 17; cdr3_aa: CASSQTKRGGLYNEQFF
v_call: TRBV27; clone_size: few; j_call: TRBJ2-1; cdr3_length: 16; cdr3_aa: CASSWGSVLSYNEQFF
v_call: TRBV4-1; clone_size: many; j_call: TRBJ2-7; cdr3_length: 14; cdr3_aa: CASSPHLASYEQYF
v_call: TRBV20-1; clone_size: NA; j_call: TRBJ1-2; cdr3_length: 15; cdr3_aa: CSARAPGGMNYGYTF
v_call: TRBV5-4; clone_size: NA; j_call: TRBJ1-2; cdr3_length: 12; cdr3_aa: CASSSDANGYTF
v_call: TRBV18; clone_size: NA; j_call: TRBJ1-1; cdr3_length: 15; cdr3_aa: CASSLGTGGNTEAFF
v_call: TRBV7-2; clone_size: NA; j_call: TRBJ2-7; cdr3_length: 15; cdr3_aa: CASSSSGSWDGEQYF
v_call: TRBV7-2; clone_size: few; j_call: TRBJ2-7; cdr3_length: 15; cdr3_aa: CASSWTTGTADEQYF
v_call: TRBV5-1; clone_size: NA; j_call: TRBJ1-2; cdr3_length: 14; cdr3_aa: CASSLGVANYGYTF
v_call: TRBV4-3; clone_size: many; j_call: TRBJ2-3; cdr3_length: 15; cdr3_aa: CASSPLAGRPQTQYF
v_call: TRBV9; clone_size: many; j_call: TRBJ2-2; cdr3_length: 16; cdr3_aa: CASSPSGGAHTGELFF
v_call: TRBV27; clone_size: many; j_call: TRBJ2-5; cdr3_length: 14; cdr3_aa: CASSLRAGEETQYF
v_call: TRBV5-4; clone_size: few; j_call: TRBJ2-1; cdr3_length: 12; cdr3_aa: CASSYNRNEQFF
v_call: TRBV4-3; clone_size: NA; j_call: TRBJ1-1; cdr3_length: 16; cdr3_aa: CASSRNLGDMDTEAFF
v_call: TRBV12-3/TRBV12-4; clone_size: NA; j_call: TRBJ2-6; cdr3_length: 15; cdr3_aa: CASTPTGSGANVLTF
v_call: TRBV9; clone_size: NA; j_call: TRBJ2-3; cdr3_length: 16; cdr3_aa: CASSPRRGIGTDTQYF
v_call: TRBV7-9; clone_size: few; j_call: TRBJ2-2; cdr3_length: 14; cdr3_aa: CASWGQGNTGELFF
v_call: TRBV5-1; clone_size: NA; j_call: TRBJ1-3; cdr3_length: 16; cdr3_aa: CASSLGVPSSGNTIYF
v_call: TRBV7-9; clone_size: NA; j_call: TRBJ2-3; cdr3_length: 17; cdr3_aa: CASSLDGPGTTTDTQYF
v_call: TRBV4-1; clone_size: NA; j_call: TRBJ2-3; cdr3_length: 14; cdr3_aa: CASRADRATDTQYF
v_call: TRBV19; clone_size: NA; j_call: TRBJ2-3; cdr3_length: 16; cdr3_aa: CASSKRTGEAADTQYF